This section outlines one T cell receptor beta chain sequence together with its context. Its antigen is not known. There are 14 residues in the CDR3. The germline V and J ends were trimmed by 7 bases and 0 bases, with 10 bases remaining between them. The germline V gene has CDR1 SGHTA and CDR2 FQGNSA. This record comes from a study of OX40 agonist ivuxolimab in advanced cancers. Whole-study context: One hepatocellular carcinoma and a couple of cutaneous melanoma patients partially responded. Overall study results and limits: There were, on average, more expanded clones in CD8+ T cells than in CD4+. With doses of 0.1 to 3.0 mg/kg, CD4+ and CD8+ blood T cells had undergone clonal expansion by week 6.

The table came from immunoSEQ multiplex PCR; TCRdb's copy has only in-frame clones and leaves some out. The data show around 46,000 clones, 70% to 90% seen once. This sample comprised CD4+ or CD8+ T cells sorted from blood, obtained in a trial of the OX40 agonist ivuxolimab. The TCR comes from an adult with an advanced solid tumor such as melanoma, head and neck, liver or kidney cancer. The rearrangement uses TRBV7-2 and TRBJ2-1; the D gene is possibly TRBD1 (6 bases). The chain's CDR3 is CASNQGSSYNEQFF. The CDR3 DNA sequence: TGTGCCAGCAATCAGGGGAGCTCCTACAATGAGCAGTTCTTC.